This record concerns one T cell receptor beta chain sequence. The data derive from a study of neoadjuvant anti-PD-1 for oral cavity cancer. Sample time point: after neoadjuvant nivolumab, at surgical resection. TCRdb's table, derived via immunoSEQ multiplex PCR, lists solely in-frame clones and lacks some. The sample contains over 20,000 clones, approximately 26% of which appear only once. Germline CDR1 and CDR2: MGHRA and YSYEKL. Trimming took 1 base from V and 1 from J, leaving 16 bases between them. This CDR3 has 17 residues. J is TRBJ2-5 and V is TRBV4-1; D possibly corresponds to TRBD1 (5 bases). The clonotype originates from a person aged 35 to 85 with oral cavity squamous cell carcinoma. Sequencing used tumor tissue, obtained after nivolumab (anti-PD-1) treatment. The CDR3 DNA reads as TGCGCCAGCAGCCAAGTGATGGCAGGGATTCTCCAAGAGACCCAGTACTTC. It is translated as CASSQVMAGILQETQYF.